This T cell receptor beta chain was retrieved from a study of T cell responses to AZD1222 COVID-19 vaccine. TCRdb's copy holds only in-frame clones and misses some; the assay was immunoSEQ multiplex PCR. The sample lists roughly 75,000 clones; around 84% were seen once. CDR3 length: 15 amino acids. V lost 4 bases, J lost 3 bases, and 8 bases stayed unmatched. Per the germline V gene, CDR1 is KGHDR and CDR2 is SFDVKD. The gene calls are TRBV24-1 and TRBJ2-7; 7 bases are a match to TRBD1. The receptor was isolated from an adult in good health. This sample comprised peripheral blood, obtained on day 0 of AZD1222 vaccination. The CDR3 protein is CATSDRQGADYEQYF. CDR3 bases: TGTGCCACCAGTGACAGACAGGGAGCCGACTACGAGCAGTACTTC.